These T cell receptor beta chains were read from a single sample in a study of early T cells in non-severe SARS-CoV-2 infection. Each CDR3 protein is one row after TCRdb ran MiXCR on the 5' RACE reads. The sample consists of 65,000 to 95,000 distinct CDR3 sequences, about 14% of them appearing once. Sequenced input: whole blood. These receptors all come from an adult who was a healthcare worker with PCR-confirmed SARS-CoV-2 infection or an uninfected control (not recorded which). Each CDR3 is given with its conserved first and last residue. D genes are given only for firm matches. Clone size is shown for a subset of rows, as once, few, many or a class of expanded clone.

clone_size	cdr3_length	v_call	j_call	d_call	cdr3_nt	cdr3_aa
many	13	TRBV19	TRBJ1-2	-	TGTGCCAGTAGTATCTCAGGGCAGGATGGCTACACCTTC	CASSISGQDGYTF
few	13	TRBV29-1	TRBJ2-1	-	TGCAGCGTTTCGAGCCCAGGGTACAATGAGCAGTTCTTC	CSVSSPGYNEQFF
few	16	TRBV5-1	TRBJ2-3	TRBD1	TGCGCCAACAGCTTCGAGGACAGGGCCCCCACAGATACGCAGTATTTT	CANSFEDRAPTDTQYF
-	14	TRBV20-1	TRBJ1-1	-	TGCAGTGCTAGAGATCTTAGCGGGTCAACTGAAGCTTTCTTT	CSARDLSGSTEAFF
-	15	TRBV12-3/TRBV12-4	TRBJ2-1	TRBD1	TGTGCCAGCAGTCTACTCGGGACAGGGCTCGATGAGCAGTTCTTC	CASSLLGTGLDEQFF
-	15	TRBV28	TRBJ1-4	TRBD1	TGTGCCAGCAGTCTACCGGGACAGCCTAATGAAAAACTGTTTTTT	CASSLPGQPNEKLFF
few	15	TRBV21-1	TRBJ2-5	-	-	CASSYSCPGGETQYF
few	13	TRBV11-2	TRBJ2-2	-	TGTGCCAGCAGCTCGGGGGTTACCGGGGAGCTGTTTTTT	CASSSGVTGELFF
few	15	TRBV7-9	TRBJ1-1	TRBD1	TGTGCCAGCAGCAGTCGGACAGGGCCGGGCACTGAAGCTTTCTTT	CASSSRTGPGTEAFF
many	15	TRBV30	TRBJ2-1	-	TGTGCCTGGAGTGTAAAGACGGTCTCCTACAATGAGCAGTTCTTC	CAWSVKTVSYNEQFF
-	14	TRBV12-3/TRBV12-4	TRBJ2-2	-	TGTGCCAGCAGTTTTATGGGGAACACCGGGGAGCTGTTTTTT	CASSFMGNTGELFF
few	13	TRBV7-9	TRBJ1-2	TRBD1	TGTGCCAGCAGCAAGACAGGGAACTATGGCTACACCTTC	CASSKTGNYGYTF
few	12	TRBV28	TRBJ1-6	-	TGTGCCAGCAGTTTGGGGGGTTCACCCCTCCACTTT	CASSLGGSPLHF
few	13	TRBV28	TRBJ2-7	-	TGTGCCAGCAGTGGACGGCCCTTTAGCGAGCAGTACTTC	CASSGRPFSEQYF
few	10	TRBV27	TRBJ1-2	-	TGTGCCGGCGGTGGCTATGGCTACACCTTC	CAGGGYGYTF
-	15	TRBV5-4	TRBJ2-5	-	TGTGCCAGCAGCTTCGACGGGACAAACCAAGAGACCCAGTACTTC	CASSFDGTNQETQYF
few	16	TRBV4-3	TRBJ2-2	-	TGCGCCAGCAGCCCACGCGCGGGCGCGAACACCGGGGAGCTGTTTTTT	CASSPRAGANTGELFF
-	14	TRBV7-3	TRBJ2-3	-	TGTGCCAGCAGCTCCGACAGAAGCACAGATACGCAGTATTTT	CASSSDRSTDTQYF
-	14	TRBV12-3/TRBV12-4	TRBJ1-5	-	TGTGCCAGCTGCCGGGGGCGGGTGGGTCAGCCCCAGCATTTT	CASCRGRVGQPQHF
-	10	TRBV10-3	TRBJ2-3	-	TGTGCCATCGGCCCAGATACGCAGTATTTT	CAIGPDTQYF
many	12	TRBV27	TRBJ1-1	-	TGTGCCAGCAGTTTTAACAGGGACCAAGCTTTCTTT	CASSFNRDQAFF
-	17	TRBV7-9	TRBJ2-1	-	TGTGCCAGCAGCTTAGCTAGTCTAGGGAGCTCCTACAATGAGCAGTTCTTC	CASSLASLGSSYNEQFF
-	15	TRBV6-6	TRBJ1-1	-	TGTGCCAGCAGTTACTCGAATTCAGGGGTGACTGAAGCTTTCTTT	CASSYSNSGVTEAFF
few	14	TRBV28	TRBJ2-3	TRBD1	TGTGCCAGCAGTTTGGGACAGCCCACAGATACGCAGTATTTT	CASSLGQPTDTQYF
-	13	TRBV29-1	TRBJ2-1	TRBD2	TGCAGCGTTGCCGGGACTAGCGGAGATGAGCAGTTCTTC	CSVAGTSGDEQFF
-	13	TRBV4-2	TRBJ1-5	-	TGTGCCAGCAGCCAAGATATGGGTCAGCCCCAGCATTTT	CASSQDMGQPQHF
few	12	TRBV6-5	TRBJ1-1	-	TGTGCCAGCCTCGATGTCAACACTGAAGCTTTCTTT	CASLDVNTEAFF
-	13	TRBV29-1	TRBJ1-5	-	TGCAGCGTTGTATGGGGCCTCAATCAGCCCCAGCATTTT	CSVVWGLNQPQHF
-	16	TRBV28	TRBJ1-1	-	TGTGCCAGCAGTCCTGTTTTTGGAGGGGGAGGTACTGAAGCTTTCTTT	CASSPVFGGGGTEAFF
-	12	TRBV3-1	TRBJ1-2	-	TGTGCCAGCAGCCAATGGGGGAATGGCTACACCTTC	CASSQWGNGYTF
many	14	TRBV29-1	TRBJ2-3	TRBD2	TGCAGCGTTGACCGGGGGGAGGGCACAGATACGCAGTATTTT	CSVDRGEGTDTQYF
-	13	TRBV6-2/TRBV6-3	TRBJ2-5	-	TGTGCCAGCAGTTTCCAGGGACAAGAGACCCAGTACTTC	CASSFQGQETQYF
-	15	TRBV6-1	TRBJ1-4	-	TGTGCCAGCAAGGGGGGGCCACAATCCAATGAAAAACTGTTTTTT	CASKGGPQSNEKLFF
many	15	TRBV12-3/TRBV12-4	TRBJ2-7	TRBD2	TGTGCCAGCAGTGCCGACGGGAGGGGGGCCCACGAGCAGTACTTC	CASSADGRGAHEQYF
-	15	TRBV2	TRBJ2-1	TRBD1	TGTGCCAGCAGTGCTGGGACAGCATTCTACAATGAGCAGTTCTTC	CASSAGTAFYNEQFF
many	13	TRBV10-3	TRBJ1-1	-	TGTGCCATCAGTGAGTCCCCAGGCGGTGAAGCTTTCTTT	CAISESPGGEAFF
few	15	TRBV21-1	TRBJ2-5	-	TGTGCCAGCAGCCCACCTTTCGGGGCAGAAGAGACCCAGTACTTC	CASSPPFGAEETQYF
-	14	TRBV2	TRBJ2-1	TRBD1	TGTGCCAGCAGTGGACAGGGGGCAGGATATGAGCAGTTCTTC	CASSGQGAGYEQFF
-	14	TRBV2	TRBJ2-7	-	TGTGCCAGCAATTTGAGGGGCGCGAGCTACGAGCAGTACTTC	CASNLRGASYEQYF
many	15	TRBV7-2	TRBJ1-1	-	TGTGCCAGCAGCTCGAGAGGGCGGACAGCCCGAGGAGCTTTCTTT	CASSSRGRTARGAFF
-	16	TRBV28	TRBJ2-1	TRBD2	TGTGCCAGCAGTTCCCCAGCGGGGGGCCCTTACAATGAGCAGTTCTTC	CASSSPAGGPYNEQFF
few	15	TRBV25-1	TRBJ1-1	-	TGTGCCAGCACCACGAGAGGGAGGGGGATGGCTGAAGCTTTCTTT	CASTTRGRGMAEAFF
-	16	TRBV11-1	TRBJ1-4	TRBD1	TGTGCCAGCAGCTCGTCCCGGACAGGGATAAATGAAAAACTGTTTTTT	CASSSSRTGINEKLFF
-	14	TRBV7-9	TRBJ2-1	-	TGTGCCAGCAGCTTGGCGGGACCCGACAATGAGCAGTTCTTC	CASSLAGPDNEQFF
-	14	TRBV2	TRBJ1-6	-	TGTGCCAGCAGTGAAGCGCGGGGACGTTCACCCCTCCACTTT	CASSEARGRSPLHF
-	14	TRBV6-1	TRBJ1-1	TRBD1	TGTGCCAGCAGTGAAGAGGGGGCCGGTTGGAAGACTTTCTTT	CASSEEGAGWKTFF
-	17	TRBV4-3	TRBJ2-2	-	TGCGCCAGCAGCCACCCTCACAGGGAGACGAACACCGGGGAGCTGTTTTTT	CASSHPHRETNTGELFF
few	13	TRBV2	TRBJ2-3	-	TGTGCCGTCCGGGACCGACTCACAGATACGCAGTATTTT	CAVRDRLTDTQYF
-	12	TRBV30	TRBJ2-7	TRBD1	TGTGCCTGGGAGGCGACAGGGGTCGAGCAGTACTTC	CAWEATGVEQYF